This T cell receptor beta chain was profiled in a study of blood T cell repertoires in COVID-19. Background on the study: There were acute and convalescent COVID-19 samples, and they came from the United States, Italy and Spain.

The repertoire was sequenced with immunoSEQ multiplex PCR; TCRdb's copy has only in-frame clones and lacks some. The repertoire consists of approximately 65,000 clones, with 89% occurring once and the leading ten covering around 4.9%. Per the germline V gene, CDR1 is ENHRY and CDR2 is SYGVKD. Between the trimmed V and J ends, which lost 3 bases and 5 bases, there was a span of 17 bases. The CDR3 sequence is 16 residues long. The chain couples TRBV10-3 to TRBJ2-1; D is ambiguous. Input material: peripheral blood. This clonotype was sampled from a woman aged 50 to 65 with active COVID-19. The CDR3 nucleotides read TGTGCCATCAGTGAAAGGCGGCCCCCCGTCCACAATGAGCAGTTCTTC. Translated, it gives CAISERRPPVHNEQFF.